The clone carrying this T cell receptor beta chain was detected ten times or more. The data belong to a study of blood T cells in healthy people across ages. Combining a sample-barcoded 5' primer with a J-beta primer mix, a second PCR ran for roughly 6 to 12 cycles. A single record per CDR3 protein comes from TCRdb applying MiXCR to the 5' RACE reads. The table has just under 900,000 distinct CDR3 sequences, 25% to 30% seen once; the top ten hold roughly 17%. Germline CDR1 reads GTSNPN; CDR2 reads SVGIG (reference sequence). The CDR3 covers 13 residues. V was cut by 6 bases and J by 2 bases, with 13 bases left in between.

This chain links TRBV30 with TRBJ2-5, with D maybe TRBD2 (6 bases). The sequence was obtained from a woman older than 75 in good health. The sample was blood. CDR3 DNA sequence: TGTGCCTGTAAGAGGAGGGGTCAAGAGACCCAGTACTTC. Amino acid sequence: CACKRRGQETQYF.